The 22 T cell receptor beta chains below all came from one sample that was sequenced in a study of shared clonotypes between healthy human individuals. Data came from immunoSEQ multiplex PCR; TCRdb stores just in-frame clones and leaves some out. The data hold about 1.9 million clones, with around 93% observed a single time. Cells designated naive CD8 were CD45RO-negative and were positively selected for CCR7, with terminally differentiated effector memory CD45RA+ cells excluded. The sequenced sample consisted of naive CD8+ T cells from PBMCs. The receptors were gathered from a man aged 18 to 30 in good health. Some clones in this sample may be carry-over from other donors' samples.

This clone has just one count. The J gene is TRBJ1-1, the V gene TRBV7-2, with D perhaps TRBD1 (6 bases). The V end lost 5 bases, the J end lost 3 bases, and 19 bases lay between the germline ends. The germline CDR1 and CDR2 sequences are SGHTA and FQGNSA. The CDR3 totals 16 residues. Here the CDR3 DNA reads TGTGCCAGCAGCCATAGGGCCTGGGGGGCGCACACTGAAGCTTTCTTT. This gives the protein CASSHRAWGAHTEAFF. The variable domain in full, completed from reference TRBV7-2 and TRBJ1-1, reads GAGVSQSPSNKVTEKGKDVELRCDPISGHTALYWYRQSLGQGLEFLIYFQGNSAPDKSGLPSDRFSAERTGGSVSTLTIQRTQQEDSAVYLCASSHRAWGAHTEAFFGQGTRLTVV.

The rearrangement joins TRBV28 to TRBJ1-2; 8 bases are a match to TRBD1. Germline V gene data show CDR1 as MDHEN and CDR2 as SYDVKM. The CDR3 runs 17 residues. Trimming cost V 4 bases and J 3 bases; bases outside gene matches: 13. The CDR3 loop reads CASSSFLSSDRDYGYTF. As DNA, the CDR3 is TGTGCCAGCAGTTCCTTCTTGTCTTCGGACAGGGACTATGGCTACACCTTC.

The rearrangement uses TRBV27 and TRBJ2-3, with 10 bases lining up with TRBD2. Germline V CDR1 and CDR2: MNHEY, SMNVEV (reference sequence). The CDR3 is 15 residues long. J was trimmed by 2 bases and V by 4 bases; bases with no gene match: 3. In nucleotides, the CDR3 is TGTGCCAGCAGTTCAGGACTAGCGGACACAGATACGCAGTATTTT. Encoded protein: CASSSGLADTDTQYF.

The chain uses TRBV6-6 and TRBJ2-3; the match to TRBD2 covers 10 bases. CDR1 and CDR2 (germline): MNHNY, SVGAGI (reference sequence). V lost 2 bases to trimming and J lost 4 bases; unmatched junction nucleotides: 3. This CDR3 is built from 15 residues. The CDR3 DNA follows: TGTGCCAGCAGTTACAATCTAGCGGGAGCAGATACGCAGTATTTT. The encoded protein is CASSYNLAGADTQYF.

This chain's CDR3 is CASSLQNTGTRNEQYF. Written as DNA, the CDR3 is TGCGCCAGCAGCTTACAAAATACAGGGACTCGTAACGAGCAGTACTTC. The V and J genes are TRBV5-1 and TRBJ2-7; D possibly matches TRBD1 or TRBD2 (6 bases each). Trimming left V 2 bases short and J 5 bases short, with 20 bases between. This CDR3 region has 16 residues. From germline, CDR1 is SGHRS and CDR2 YFSETQ.

The CDR3 loop reads CASSSHRDQETQYF. CDR3 sequence (DNA): TGTGCCAGCAGCTCCCACAGGGACCAAGAGACCCAGTACTTC. V and J are TRBV11-3 and TRBJ2-5, with a possible D match to TRBD1 (6 bases). Germline assignment: CDR1 SGHNT and CDR2 YENEEA. CDR3 size: 14 residues. Trimming shortened V by 4 bases and J by 0 bases, and 9 bases separated the two germline ends.

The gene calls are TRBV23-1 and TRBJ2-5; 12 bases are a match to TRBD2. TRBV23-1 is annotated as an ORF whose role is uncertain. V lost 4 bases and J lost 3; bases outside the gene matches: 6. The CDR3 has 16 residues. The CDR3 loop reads CASSLRTSGAKETQYF. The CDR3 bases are TGCGCCAGCAGTCTCCGGACTAGCGGGGCGAAAGAGACCCAGTACTTC.

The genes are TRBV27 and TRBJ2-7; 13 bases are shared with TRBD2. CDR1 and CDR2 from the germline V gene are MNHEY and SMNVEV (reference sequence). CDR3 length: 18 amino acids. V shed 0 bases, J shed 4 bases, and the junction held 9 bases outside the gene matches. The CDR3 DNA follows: TGTGCCAGCAGTTTATCGACGGGACTAGCGGGACAACTATACGAGCAGTACTTC. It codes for CASSLSTGLAGQLYEQYF.

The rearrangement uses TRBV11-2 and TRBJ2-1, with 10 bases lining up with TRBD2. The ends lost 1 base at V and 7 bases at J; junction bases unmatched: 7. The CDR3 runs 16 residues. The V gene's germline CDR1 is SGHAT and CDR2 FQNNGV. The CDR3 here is CASSLVLGSGRNEQFF. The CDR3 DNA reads TGTGCCAGCAGCTTAGTTCTCGGTAGCGGGAGGAATGAGCAGTTCTTC.

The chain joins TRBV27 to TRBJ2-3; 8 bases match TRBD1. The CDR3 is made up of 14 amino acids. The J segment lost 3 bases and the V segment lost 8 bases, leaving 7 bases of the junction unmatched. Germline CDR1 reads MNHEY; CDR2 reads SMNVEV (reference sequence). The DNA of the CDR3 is TGTGCCAGCGGCCAGGGGGCGCGAACAGATACGCAGTATTTT. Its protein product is CASGQGARTDTQYF.

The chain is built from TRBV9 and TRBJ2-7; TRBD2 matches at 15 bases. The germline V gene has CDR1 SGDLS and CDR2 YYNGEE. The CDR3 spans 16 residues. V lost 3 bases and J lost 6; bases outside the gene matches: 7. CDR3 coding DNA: TGTGCCAGCAGCGAGGCGGGACTAGCGGGAGGAAGCGAGCAGTACTTC. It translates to CASSEAGLAGGSEQYF.

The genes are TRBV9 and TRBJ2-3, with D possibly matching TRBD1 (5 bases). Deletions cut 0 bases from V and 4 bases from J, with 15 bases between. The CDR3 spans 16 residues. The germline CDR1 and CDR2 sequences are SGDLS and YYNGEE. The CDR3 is CASSVELSGLADTQYF. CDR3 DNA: TGTGCCAGCAGCGTAGAGCTGTCAGGGTTGGCAGATACGCAGTATTTT.

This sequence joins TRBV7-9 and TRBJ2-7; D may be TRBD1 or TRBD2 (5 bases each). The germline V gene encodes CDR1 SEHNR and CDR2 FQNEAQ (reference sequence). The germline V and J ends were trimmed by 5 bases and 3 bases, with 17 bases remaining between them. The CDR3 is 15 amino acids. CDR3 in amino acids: CASSPPSEGYYEQYF. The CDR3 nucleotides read TGTGCCAGCAGCCCCCCGTCCGAGGGGTACTACGAGCAGTACTTC.

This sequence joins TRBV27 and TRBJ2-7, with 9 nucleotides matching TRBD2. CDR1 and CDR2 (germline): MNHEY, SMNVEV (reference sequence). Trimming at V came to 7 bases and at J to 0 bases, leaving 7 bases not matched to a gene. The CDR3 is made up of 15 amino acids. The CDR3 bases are TGTGCCAGCACCCATGGCGGGGGGGCCTCCTACGAGCAGTACTTC. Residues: CASTHGGGASYEQYF.

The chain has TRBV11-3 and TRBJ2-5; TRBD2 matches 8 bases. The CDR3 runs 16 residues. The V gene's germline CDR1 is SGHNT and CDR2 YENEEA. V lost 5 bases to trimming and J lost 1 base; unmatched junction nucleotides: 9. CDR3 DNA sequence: TGTGCCAGCAGCCCCGGGGGGGCGGGAGTCCAAGAGACCCAGTACTTC. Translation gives CASSPGGAGVQETQYF.

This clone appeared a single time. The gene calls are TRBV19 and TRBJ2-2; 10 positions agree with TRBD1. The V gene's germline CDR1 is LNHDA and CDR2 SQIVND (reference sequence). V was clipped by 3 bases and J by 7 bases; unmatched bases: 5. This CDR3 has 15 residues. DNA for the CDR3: TGTGCCAGTAGTATCGCAGGACAGGGGGTCGGGGAGCTGTTTTTT. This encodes CASSIAGQGVGELFF.

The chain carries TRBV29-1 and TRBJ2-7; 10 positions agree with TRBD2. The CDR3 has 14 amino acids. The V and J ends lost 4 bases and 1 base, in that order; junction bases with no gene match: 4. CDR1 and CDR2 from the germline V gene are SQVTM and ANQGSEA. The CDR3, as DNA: TGCAGCGTTGCAGTGACTAGCGGGTCCTACGAGCAGTACTTC. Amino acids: CSVAVTSGSYEQYF.

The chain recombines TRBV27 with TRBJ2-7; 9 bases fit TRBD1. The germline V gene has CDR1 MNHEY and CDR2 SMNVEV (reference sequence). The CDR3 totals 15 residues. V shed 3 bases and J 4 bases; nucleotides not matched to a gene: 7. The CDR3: CASSFWDREKYEQYF. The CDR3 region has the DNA TGTGCCAGCAGTTTTTGGGACAGGGAAAAGTACGAGCAGTACTTC.

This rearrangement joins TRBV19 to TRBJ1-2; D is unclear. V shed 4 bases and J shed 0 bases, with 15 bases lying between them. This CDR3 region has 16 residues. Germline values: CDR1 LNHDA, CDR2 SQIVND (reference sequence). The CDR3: CASSTLYTAANYGYTF. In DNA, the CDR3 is TGTGCCAGTAGTACGCTTTACACCGCAGCTAACTATGGCTACACCTTC.

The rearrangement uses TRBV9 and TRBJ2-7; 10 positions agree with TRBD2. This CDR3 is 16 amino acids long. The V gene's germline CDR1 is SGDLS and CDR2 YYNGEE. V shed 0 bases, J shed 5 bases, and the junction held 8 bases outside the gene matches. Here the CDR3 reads CASSVGSLAGAHEQYF. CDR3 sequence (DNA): TGTGCCAGCAGCGTAGGAAGTCTAGCGGGGGCCCACGAGCAGTACTTC.

CDR3 coding DNA: TGTGCCAGCAGTTCGAAAAAGGGGGCGAGCCCGCAAGAGACCCAGTACTTC. Translated, it gives CASSSKKGASPQETQYF. The rearrangement links TRBV27 to TRBJ2-5; TRBD1 matches 7 bases. This CDR3 contains 17 residues. J was trimmed by 2 bases and V by 4 bases; bases with no gene match: 13. In germline, CDR1 is MNHEY, CDR2 SMNVEV (reference sequence).

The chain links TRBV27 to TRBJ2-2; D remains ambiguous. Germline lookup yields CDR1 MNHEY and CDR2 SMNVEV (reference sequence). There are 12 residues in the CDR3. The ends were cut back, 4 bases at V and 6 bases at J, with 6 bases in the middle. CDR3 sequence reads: CASSSGSGELFF. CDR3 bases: TGTGCCAGCAGTTCGGGTTCCGGGGAGCTGTTTTTT.